Below, 32 T cell receptor beta chains from the same sample are listed, as sequenced in a study of control samples from healthy donors and cancer patients. Measured with immunoSEQ multiplex PCR; TCRdb has only the in-frame clones, and not every one. The sample records 70,000 to 95,000 clones, 80% to 95% being singletons. The specimen sequenced was PBMCs. These receptors came from a woman between 35 and 50 years old with lung cancer.

The chain couples TRBV5-1 to TRBJ2-1, with D maybe TRBD1 (6 bases). V lost 4 bases and J 0 bases, leaving 11 bases between the germline ends. The CDR3 runs to 15 residues. The germline CDR1 and CDR2 sequences are SGHRS and YFSETQ. DNA for the CDR3: TGCGCCAGCAGCCCGGAAGGGGGCTCCTACAATGAGCAGTTCTTC. Translation gives CASSPEGGSYNEQFF.

This chain links TRBV27 with TRBJ1-5; no definite D call. Germline V gene sequence: CDR1 MNHEY, CDR2 SMNVEV (reference sequence). This CDR3 is 16 amino acids long. Trimming pared 6 bases from V and 1 base from J, leaving 16 bases between. CDR3 sequence (DNA): TGTGCCAGCAGGCCCGTGGGGTATGGGAGCAATCAGCCCCAGCATTTT. Translating it yields CASRPVGYGSNQPQHF.

This CDR3 reads CASSDWTSGQYEQYF. CDR3 coding DNA: TGTGCCAGCAGCGACTGGACTAGCGGGCAGTACGAGCAGTACTTC. The J gene is TRBJ2-7, the V gene TRBV11-1, with TRBD2 matching over 11 bases. V gave up 5 bases and J gave up 4 bases; unmatched junction bases: 7. CDR3 length: 15 residues. Looked up from germline, CDR1 is SGHAT and CDR2 is FQDESV (reference sequence). Using reference TRBV11-1 and TRBJ2-7 for the parts outside the CDR3, the full variable domain is EAEVAQSPRYKITEKSQAVAFWCDPISGHATLYWYRQILGQGPELLVQFQDESVVDDSQLPKDRFSAERLKGVDSTLKIQPAELGDSAMYLCASSDWTSGQYEQYFGPGTRLTVT.

The CDR3 DNA sequence: TGTGCCAGCAGCGCATACTTCGACAGAAATGAAAAACTGTTTTTT. This encodes CASSAYFDRNEKLFF. The chain combines TRBV14 with TRBJ1-4, with D perhaps matching TRBD1 (5 bases). Per the germline V gene, CDR1 is SGHDN and CDR2 is FVKESK. Trimming removed 5 bases from V and 5 bases from J, with 15 bases in between. The CDR3 loop spans 15 amino acids. Using reference TRBV14 and TRBJ1-4 for the parts outside the CDR3, the full variable domain is EAGVTQFPSHSVIEKGQTVTLRCDPISGHDNLYWYRRVMGKEIKFLLHFVKESKQDESGMPNNRFLAERTGGTYSTLKVQPAELEDSGVYFCASSAYFDRNEKLFFGSGTQLSVL.

V gene TRBV19 combines with J gene TRBJ1-2, with unresolved D. CDR1 is LNHDA and CDR2 is SQIVND in the germline V gene (reference sequence). With 3 bases removed from V and 4 bases from J, the gap between germline ends came to 6 bases. This CDR3 is built from 12 residues. CDR3 coding DNA: TGTGCCAGTAGTATCCCCACCTATGGCTACACCTTC. Protein sequence: CASSIPTYGYTF.

CDR3 residues: CASKSGSYLNTGELFF. The CDR3 region has the DNA TGTGCCAGCAAAAGTGGAAGCTACTTGAACACCGGGGAGCTGTTTTTT. V is TRBV2 and J is TRBJ2-2; no reliable D call. Trimming removed 7 bases at V and 1 base at J, with 16 bases between. Germline CDR1 reads SNHLY; CDR2 reads FYNNEI. The CDR3 totals 16 residues.

The sample holds a few counts of this clone. This sequence joins TRBV10-3 and TRBJ1-6; D ambiguous. This CDR3 comprises 18 residues. V lost 0 bases and J 0 bases, leaving 12 bases between the germline ends. CDR1 ENHRY and CDR2 SYGVKD come from the germline V gene. DNA of the CDR3: TGTGCCATCAGTGAGTCCGGCCCTCGGAGCTCCTATAATTCACCCCTCCACTTT. Residues: CAISESGPRSSYNSPLHF.

This chain's CDR3 is CASSQAPRGQYEKLFF. DNA of the CDR3: TGCGCCAGCAGCCAAGCACCCAGGGGGCAGTATGAAAAACTGTTTTTT. The chain recombines TRBV4-1 with TRBJ1-4; 8 bases align to TRBD1. This CDR3 spans 16 amino acids. The V segment lost 1 base and the J segment 6 bases; nucleotides outside the gene matches: 7. Germline-derived CDR1 and CDR2 are MGHRA and YSYEKL.

This clone appeared a single time. The chain combines TRBV9 with TRBJ1-2; D is unclear. Trimming took 0 bases from V and 0 from J, leaving 9 bases between them. Germline V gives CDR1 SGDLS, CDR2 YYNGEE. This CDR3 is built from 15 residues. CDR3 coding DNA: TGTGCCAGCAGCGTAGGATACAAAACTAACTATGGCTACACCTTC. It yields the protein CASSVGYKTNYGYTF. Together with reference TRBV9 and TRBJ1-2, the CDR3 gives the full variable domain: DSGVTQTPKHLITATGQRVTLRCSPRSGDLSVYWYQQSLDQGLQFLIQYYNGEERAKGNILERFSAQQFPDLHSELNLSSLELGDSALYFCASSVGYKTNYGYTFGSGTRLTVV.

The chain carries TRBV28 and TRBJ1-2; D ambiguous. There are 13 residues in the CDR3. Germline CDR1 and CDR2: MDHEN and SYDVKM. Trimming removed 2 bases from V and 6 bases from J, with 10 bases in between. CDR3 loop: CASSLKGAHGYTF. CDR3 DNA: TGTGCCAGCAGTTTAAAGGGTGCCCATGGCTACACCTTC.

The chain has TRBV5-5 and TRBJ2-1, with 9 positions matching TRBD2. CDR3 size: 16 residues. With 0 bases clipped from V and 8 bases from J, the junction kept 9 bases outside the gene matches. Germline CDR1 SGHKS, CDR2 YYEKEE (reference sequence). CDR3 DNA: TGTGCCAGCAGCTTGGAGGTGCGGGGGGGCCGAGATGAGCAGTTCTTC. Translation gives CASSLEVRGGRDEQFF. The full variable domain, rest sourced from reference TRBV5-5 and TRBJ2-1, is DAGVTQSPTHLIKTRGQQVTLRCSPISGHKSVSWYQQVLGQGPQFIFQYYEKEERGRGNFPDRFSARQFPNYSSELNVNALLLGDSALYLCASSLEVRGGRDEQFFGPGTRLTVL.

The chain uses TRBV2 and TRBJ1-1; a possible D gene is TRBD1 (5 bases). The CDR3 length is 13 residues. Trimming removed 3 bases at V and 6 bases at J, with 11 bases between. Germline V gives CDR1 SNHLY, CDR2 FYNNEI. CDR3 in amino acids: CASSDSSGSEAFF. The CDR3 coding sequence is TGTGCCAGCAGTGACAGTTCAGGGTCTGAAGCTTTCTTT.

The V gene is TRBV5-4, the J gene TRBJ2-3; D possibly corresponds to TRBD1 (6 bases). Germline-derived CDR1 and CDR2 are SGHNT and YYREEE (reference sequence). With 0 bases removed from V and 4 bases from J, the gap between germline ends came to 9 bases. The CDR3 is 14 residues long. The CDR3: CASSLAGAADTQYF. The CDR3 nucleotides read TGTGCCAGCAGCTTGGCAGGGGCCGCAGATACGCAGTATTTT.

This sequence joins TRBV18 and TRBJ1-1; no firm D call. Germline V CDR1 and CDR2: KGHSH, LQKENI. The CDR3 extends over 15 amino acids. Trimming stripped 0 bases from V and 0 bases from J, with 8 bases between. CDR3 bases: TGTGCCAGCTCACCACCATCCAGTATGAACACTGAAGCTTTCTTT. The encoded protein is CASSPPSSMNTEAFF.

The table lists this clone with a few counts. This chain links TRBV2 with TRBJ1-5, with D uncertain. The germline CDR1 and CDR2 sequences are SNHLY and FYNNEI. V was clipped by 3 bases and J by 7 bases, with 7 bases between them. This CDR3 contains 12 residues. The CDR3 loop reads CASSESGQPQHF. CDR3 nucleotides: TGTGCCAGCAGTGAGTCAGGACAGCCCCAGCATTTT.

This sequence joins TRBV2 and TRBJ2-7; TRBD2 agrees at 8 bases. Germline V lookup: CDR1 SNHLY, CDR2 FYNNEI. V was pared by 7 bases and J by 0 bases, with 5 bases of the junction left unmatched. This CDR3 spans 14 amino acids. CDR3 sequence reads: CASTERGSSYEQYF. DNA of the CDR3: TGTGCCAGCACGGAGCGGGGGTCCTCCTACGAGCAGTACTTC.

With respect to this clone: At the DNA level, this CDR3 is encoded by other sequences in the same sample as well. The genes are TRBV4-1 and TRBJ1-1; 8 bases line up with TRBD1. The V gene's germline CDR1 is MGHRA and CDR2 YSYEKL. The V gene end was trimmed by 3 bases and the J gene end by 4 bases; junction bases not matched to a gene: 4. The CDR3 is made up of 14 amino acids. CDR3 bases: TGCGCCAGCAGCCACCAGGGGGCGGGCACTGAAGCTTTCTTT. The encoded protein is CASSHQGAGTEAFF.

This chain connects TRBV9 to TRBJ1-1; TRBD1 matches at 11 bases. The trim removed 0 bases at V and 10 bases at J, leaving 5 bases unmatched. CDR1 is SGDLS and CDR2 is YYNGEE in the germline V gene. This CDR3 has 14 residues. The CDR3 spells CASSVEGTGGRAFF. CDR3 DNA: TGTGCCAGCAGCGTAGAAGGGACAGGGGGTAGAGCTTTCTTT.

The rearrangement joins TRBV6-6 to TRBJ1-5; D is unclear. Trimming removed 5 bases from V and 6 bases from J, with 8 bases in between. Germline CDR1 and CDR2: MNHNY and SVGAGI (reference sequence). CDR3 length: 12 amino acids. CDR3 amino acids: CASSQWFQPQHF. CDR3 nucleotides: TGTGCCAGCAGTCAGTGGTTTCAGCCCCAGCATTTT.

This chain links TRBV12-5 with TRBJ1-1; no clear D. Trimming stripped 9 bases from V and 1 base from J, with 18 bases between. The CDR3 loop spans 15 amino acids. The germline V gene has CDR1 LGHNT and CDR2 FRNRAP. DNA of the CDR3: TGTGCTAGCCTAGGCACTGGCAGCTCGAACACTGAAGCTTTCTTT. This sequence encodes CASLGTGSSNTEAFF.

The V and J genes are TRBV3-1 (or the pseudogene TRBV3-2) and TRBJ2-1, with D possibly matching TRBD2 (5 bases). The germline CDR1 and CDR2 sequences are LGHDT and YNNKEL (reference sequence). The CDR3 extends over 16 amino acids. The V end was cut by 4 bases, the J end by 8 bases, with 21 bases between. The CDR3 sequence is CASSPKGTLVGHEQFF. The CDR3 DNA follows: TGTGCCAGCAGCCCAAAAGGAACACTAGTAGGTCATGAGCAGTTCTTC.

The J gene is TRBJ2-7, the V gene TRBV9; tentatively, D is TRBD2 (6 bases). This CDR3 contains 15 residues. V lost 4 bases to trimming and J lost 7 bases, with 21 bases between them. Per germline, CDR1 SGDLS and CDR2 YYNGEE. This CDR3 is CASSPLSGAGREQYF. The CDR3 region has the DNA TGTGCCAGCAGCCCATTATCGGGAGCCGGGCGGGAGCAGTACTTC.

The J gene is TRBJ2-7, the V gene TRBV7-9, with TRBD1 matching over 7 bases. This CDR3 contains 16 residues. V shed 5 bases, J shed 5 bases, and the junction held 15 bases outside the gene matches. Germline-derived CDR1 and CDR2 are SEHNR and FQNEAQ (reference sequence). The CDR3 nucleotides are TGTGCCAGCAGCCAACTTTCGTACAGGGGTCGCCACGAGCAGTACTTC. Translation: CASSQLSYRGRHEQYF.

The chain employs TRBV7-2 and TRBJ1-3; D ambiguous. Germline V gene sequence: CDR1 SGHTA, CDR2 FQGNSA. V lost 4 bases, J lost 0 bases, and 10 bases lay in between. This CDR3 is 15 amino acids long. The CDR3 loop reads CASSSDTYSGNTIYF. As DNA, the CDR3 is TGTGCCAGCAGCTCCGACACGTACTCTGGAAACACCATATATTTT.

J is TRBJ2-3 and V is TRBV25-1; D is possibly TRBD1 (5 bases). The CDR3 consists of 17 residues. V was trimmed by 8 bases and J by 0 bases, leaving 21 bases between them. Germline V gives CDR1 MGHDK, CDR2 SYGVNS. DNA of the CDR3: TGTGCCAGCCTTAAAAAAAAAGACAGCCCAAGCACAGATACGCAGTATTTT. It encodes CASLKKKDSPSTDTQYF.

The chain joins TRBV18 to TRBJ1-2; 11 bases line up with TRBD1. With V trimmed by 2 bases and J by 8 bases, 16 bases remained unmatched. The germline gives CDR1 KGHSH, CDR2 LQKENI. The length of the CDR3 is 18 residues. This CDR3 is CASSPFYAGTGGIGGYTF. CDR3 nucleotide sequence: TGTGCCAGCTCACCATTCTATGCCGGGACAGGGGGAATCGGAGGCTACACCTTC.

The V and J genes are TRBV6-1 and TRBJ2-1; D ambiguous. Per the germline V gene, CDR1 is MNHNS and CDR2 is SASEGT. CDR3 size: 14 residues. The germline V and J ends were trimmed by 3 bases and 5 bases, with 11 bases remaining between them. The CDR3 loop is CASSENLLNNEQFF. For the CDR3, the DNA is TGTGCCAGCAGTGAGAATCTCCTCAACAATGAGCAGTTCTTC.

V gene TRBV19 combines with J gene TRBJ2-5; D call uncertain. CDR3 length equals 17 residues. V lost 0 bases, J lost 1 base, and 15 bases lay in between. The germline V gene encodes CDR1 LNHDA and CDR2 SQIVND (reference sequence). The CDR3: CASSIDASGQSQETQYF. The CDR3 DNA follows: TGTGCCAGTAGTATAGACGCCTCTGGGCAGTCCCAAGAGACCCAGTACTTC.

The V gene is TRBV10-3, the J gene TRBJ2-7, with TRBD2 matching 7 bases. V shed 2 bases and J 3 bases; nucleotides not matched to a gene: 10. This CDR3 has 16 residues. The germline V gene has CDR1 ENHRY and CDR2 SYGVKD. This chain's CDR3 is CAISEALGLGGYEQYF. CDR3 DNA: TGTGCCATCAGTGAGGCCCTCGGACTAGGAGGCTACGAGCAGTACTTC.

V is TRBV2 and J is TRBJ2-7; D possibly corresponds to TRBD1 (5 bases). The germline CDR1 and CDR2 sequences are SNHLY and FYNNEI. The CDR3 loop spans 11 amino acids. Trimming removed 8 bases from V and 6 bases from J, with 11 bases in between. The DNA for the CDR3 is TGTGCCAGCGTACAGGCGTCCGAGCAGTACTTC. Translating gives CASVQASEQYF. Looking up the rest from reference TRBV2 and TRBJ2-7 gives the full variable domain: EPEVTQTPSHQVTQMGQEVILRCVPISNHLYFYWYRQILGQKVEFLVSFYNNEISEKSEIFDDQFSVERPDGSNFTLKIRSTKLEDSAMYFCASVQASEQYFGPGTRLTVT.

The chain employs TRBV13 and TRBJ1-1; 7 bases align to TRBD1. Germline V gives CDR1 PRHDT, CDR2 FYEKMQ (reference sequence). The CDR3 has 17 amino acids. With 4 bases clipped from V and 1 base from J, the junction kept 12 bases outside the gene matches. The CDR3 protein is CASSSRGYRGKNTEAFF. The CDR3 DNA reads as TGTGCCAGCAGCTCTCGCGGGTACAGGGGTAAGAACACTGAAGCTTTCTTT.

The chain has TRBV12-5 and TRBJ1-1, with TRBD1 matching 9 bases. CDR1 and CDR2 (germline): LGHNT, FRNRAP. CDR3 size: 15 residues. The ends lost 1 base at V and 4 bases at J; junction bases unmatched: 4. CDR3 sequence: CASGLGDRAITEAFF. The CDR3 region has the DNA TGTGCTAGTGGTTTGGGGGACAGGGCTATCACTGAAGCTTTCTTT.